This T cell receptor delta chain was documented in a study of γδ T cells in repeated Plasmodium falciparum infection. Study-level background: Malaria-naive adults were infected with P. falciparum NF54 four times over roughly 590 days. Whole-study results and caveats: Malian donors came from one small rural village, predominantly one ethnic group.

Gammadelta T cells were flow-sorted from PBMC into Vgamma9/Vdelta2+ and Vdelta2-negative populations for bulk analysis. Ten or more counts support this clone. As yet, its antigen is unknown. Germline CDR1 reads TSWWSYY; CDR2 reads QGS. V lost 6 bases to trimming and J lost 3 bases; unmatched junction nucleotides: 20. The CDR3 runs 19 residues. TCRdb re-identified clones in the multiplex PCR reads via CATT. The sample records roughly 90,000 delta-chain clones, approximately 1.5% being singletons. The clonotype originates from a pool of human donors (malaria-infected and uninfected, not separated). The source material was gamma-delta T cells from blood. The V call is TRDV1, the J call TRDJ1; 9 positions agree with TRDD2. As DNA, the CDR3 is TGTGCTCTTGGAAAAGTGCCTTCCTACGCGTACTGGGTGCCCGATAAACTCATCTTT. Encoded protein: CALGKVPSYAYWVPDKLIF.